This TCR beta chain stems from a study of T cells after posttransplantation cyclophosphamide. Study findings and constraints: Later blood repertoires were often dominated by clones from the donor CD8+ memory compartment. Tissue-infiltrating T cells from skin or gut overlapped little with blood T cells. After PTCy, TRB diversity resembled that of CNI/methotrexate controls.

The related graft donor's blood sample was taken on the day of bone marrow donation. Germline V CDR1 and CDR2: MNHEY, SMNVEV (reference sequence). The CDR3 length is 15 residues. V was clipped by 3 bases and J by 0 bases, with 12 bases between them. TCRdb's table, derived via immunoSEQ multiplex PCR, lists solely in-frame clones and lacks some. This sample shows 35,000 to 40,000 clones and no singletons; about 6.4% rests with the ten largest. This clone was observed at least ten times. Antigen unknown. The V call is TRBV27, the J call TRBJ2-7, with D perhaps matching TRBD1 (5 bases). Sequencing input: PBMCs. This receptor was identified in a man aged 25-40 years in good health and a related stem cell transplant donor. CDR3 sequence: CASSFEAGPSYEQYF. CDR3 sequence (DNA): TGTGCCAGCAGTTTCGAGGCAGGGCCCTCCTACGAGCAGTACTTC.